This note documents a single TCR beta chain sequence. Antigen specificity is unknown. Unique molecular identifiers were built into the TCR beta cDNA libraries. Each CDR3 protein gets one entry after TCRdb re-called the PCR reads with MiXCR. Found here are approximately 350,000 distinct CDR3 sequences, around a third of them singletons; the top ten hold about an eighth. These data are taken from a study of post-analysis software for immune sequencing data. Study summary: Patients with relapsing-remitting, secondary progressive and progressive-relapsing multiple sclerosis courses were all represented.

Regarding the study as a whole: Higher frequency in patients than in controls was seen for about five TRBV segments, with TRBV5-6, TRBV5-1 and TRBV20-1 among them. When compared against controls, multiple sclerosis patients showed significantly lower normalized Chao1 diversity.

Trimming left V 0 bases short and J 6 bases short, with 15 bases between. CDR3 length equals 15 residues. Germline CDR1 reads GTSNPN; CDR2 reads SVGIG (reference sequence). The sequenced material came from blood. The receptor was isolated from a girl between 5 and 17 years old with multiple sclerosis. The chain has TRBV30 and TRBJ2-1; weak D call: TRBD2 (7 bases). CDR3 bases: TGTGCCTGGAGTGTAAGGGGGGGCAGACCCAATGAGCAGTTCTTC. Residues: CAWSVRGGRPNEQFF.